The rows below give T cell receptor beta chains drawn from one sample of a study of T cells in Graves' hyperthyroidism and ophthalmopathy. TCRdb re-called the multiplex PCR reads through MiXCR, storing one row per CDR3 protein. The table records 490,000 or so distinct CDR3 sequences, about 16% of them present only once. Material for sequencing was blood. These receptors were taken from a woman younger than 45 with Graves' ophthalmopathy. The CDR3 runs from the conserved cysteine through the conserved F or W. Fields, in order: D gene, V gene, clone size, J gene, CDR3 DNA, CDR3 protein. D genes are given only for firm matches. Not every row has a clone size; where given, it reads once, few, many or a size class.

d_gene: TRBD1
v_gene: TRBV12-3/TRBV12-4
abundance: many
j_gene: TRBJ2-7
CDR3nt: TGTGCCAGCAGTTTGGGACAGGGGTTCTACGAGCAGTACTTC
CDR3aa: CASSLGQGFYEQYF

d_gene: .
v_gene: TRBV5-1
abundance: .
j_gene: TRBJ2-5
CDR3nt: TGCGCCAGCAGCTTGAGAGGCGCCCCGGAGACCCAGTACTTC
CDR3aa: CASSLRGAPETQYF

d_gene: .
v_gene: TRBV6-1
abundance: many
j_gene: TRBJ1-1
CDR3nt: TGTGCCAGCAGTCACGACAGAATGAACACTGAAGCTTTCTTT
CDR3aa: CASSHDRMNTEAFF

d_gene: TRBD2
v_gene: TRBV6-6
abundance: .
j_gene: TRBJ2-7
CDR3nt: TGTGCCAGCAGTTACTCCGGGACTAGTGACGAGCAGTACTTC
CDR3aa: CASSYSGTSDEQYF

d_gene: .
v_gene: TRBV2
abundance: few
j_gene: TRBJ1-3
CDR3nt: TGTGCCAGCAGCCTTGACGGGACTTCTGGAAACACCATATATTTT
CDR3aa: CASSLDGTSGNTIYF

d_gene: .
v_gene: TRBV20-1
abundance: many
j_gene: TRBJ1-1
CDR3nt: TGCAGTGCGGGACCCATGACGACTGAAGCTTTCTTT
CDR3aa: CSAGPMTTEAFF

d_gene: .
v_gene: TRBV19
abundance: .
j_gene: TRBJ1-2
CDR3nt: TGTGCCAGTAGTCTGGGGTACGGAGGAGGCTACACCTTC
CDR3aa: CASSLGYGGGYTF

d_gene: TRBD2
v_gene: TRBV28
abundance: many
j_gene: TRBJ2-7
CDR3nt: TGTGCCAGCAGCCTGAGCGGGAGCGCCTCCTACGAGCAGTACTTC
CDR3aa: CASSLSGSASYEQYF

d_gene: .
v_gene: TRBV29-1
abundance: few
j_gene: TRBJ2-3
CDR3nt: TGCAGCGTTAAGTTCTGGGGCGTGTACACAGATACGCAGTATTTT
CDR3aa: CSVKFWGVYTDTQYF

d_gene: .
v_gene: TRBV20-1
abundance: few
j_gene: TRBJ1-1
CDR3nt: TGCAGTGCTAGCGACGGATCGAACACTGAAGCTTTCTTT
CDR3aa: CSASDGSNTEAFF

d_gene: .
v_gene: TRBV14
abundance: .
j_gene: TRBJ1-2
CDR3nt: TGTGCCAGCAGCCAAGATGTATTGGGGACACTTTCCCTCTATGGCTACACCTTC
CDR3aa: CASSQDVLGTLSLYGYTF

d_gene: .
v_gene: TRBV2
abundance: .
j_gene: TRBJ2-7
CDR3nt: TGTGCCAGCAGGGTTCTCTACGAGCAGTACTTC
CDR3aa: CASRVLYEQYF

d_gene: .
v_gene: TRBV5-1
abundance: many
j_gene: TRBJ2-7
CDR3nt: TGCGCCAGCAGCTTCGGCGGAAATAACTACGAGCAGTACTTC
CDR3aa: CASSFGGNNYEQYF

d_gene: .
v_gene: TRBV3-1
abundance: many
j_gene: TRBJ1-4
CDR3nt: TGTGCCAGCAGCCAAGACGTTGGGGGAGAAAAACTGTTTTTT
CDR3aa: CASSQDVGGEKLFF

d_gene: TRBD2
v_gene: TRBV13
abundance: many
j_gene: TRBJ2-3
CDR3nt: TGTGCCAGCAGCCCGTCGATGACTAGCGGGACGACAGATACGCAGTATTTT
CDR3aa: CASSPSMTSGTTDTQYF

d_gene: .
v_gene: TRBV30
abundance: .
j_gene: TRBJ2-1
CDR3nt: .
CDR3aa: CAWSVFGFGAERFF

d_gene: TRBD1
v_gene: TRBV30
abundance: .
j_gene: TRBJ1-2
CDR3nt: TGTGCCTGGAGCAGACAGGGCTACTATGGCTACACCTTC
CDR3aa: CAWSRQGYYGYTF

d_gene: TRBD2
v_gene: TRBV28
abundance: .
j_gene: TRBJ2-3
CDR3nt: TGTGCCAGCAACGGGGCGGGGGGGGCAGATACGCAGTATTTT
CDR3aa: CASNGAGGADTQYF

d_gene: TRBD1
v_gene: TRBV7-2
abundance: many
j_gene: TRBJ2-1
CDR3nt: TGTGCCAGCAGCTCCGGGACAGGGCTCGGTGAGCAGTTCTTC
CDR3aa: CASSSGTGLGEQFF

d_gene: .
v_gene: TRBV6-1
abundance: .
j_gene: TRBJ1-1
CDR3nt: TGTGCCGGCAGCCCAATGGCGGCCGACACTGAAGCTTTCTTT
CDR3aa: CAGSPMAADTEAFF

d_gene: TRBD2
v_gene: TRBV4-1
abundance: .
j_gene: TRBJ2-5
CDR3nt: TGCGCCAGCAGCCCGTTAGCGGGAGTGGTAGAGACCCAGTACTTC
CDR3aa: CASSPLAGVVETQYF

d_gene: .
v_gene: TRBV6-5
abundance: .
j_gene: TRBJ2-7
CDR3nt: TGTGCCAGCAGTTACTCGAAGAGGTACGAGCAGTACTTC
CDR3aa: CASSYSKRYEQYF

d_gene: TRBD2
v_gene: TRBV12-5
abundance: few
j_gene: TRBJ2-2
CDR3nt: TGTGCTAGTGGATTAGCGGGAGCAGGCACCGGGGAGCTGTTTTTT
CDR3aa: CASGLAGAGTGELFF

d_gene: .
v_gene: TRBV12-3/TRBV12-4
abundance: many
j_gene: TRBJ1-5
CDR3nt: TGTGCCAGCAGCCAACGTCTGGGTACTCAGCCCCAGCATTTT
CDR3aa: CASSQRLGTQPQHF

d_gene: TRBD1
v_gene: TRBV6-1
abundance: few
j_gene: TRBJ2-5
CDR3nt: TGTGCCAGCGCGAAGGGAGGGACAGGGGGGGAGACCCAGTACTTC
CDR3aa: CASAKGGTGGETQYF

d_gene: .
v_gene: TRBV3-1
abundance: few
j_gene: TRBJ1-2
CDR3nt: TGTGCCAGCAGTGGAATCCCCTTGGGCTATGGCTACACCTTC
CDR3aa: CASSGIPLGYGYTF

d_gene: TRBD1
v_gene: TRBV11-2
abundance: many
j_gene: TRBJ1-4
CDR3nt: TGTGCCAGCAGCGTCGGGACAGTCGGGGAAAAACTGTTTTTT
CDR3aa: CASSVGTVGEKLFF

d_gene: TRBD1
v_gene: TRBV6-1
abundance: many
j_gene: TRBJ1-4
CDR3nt: TGTGCCAGCAGTGAACGGACAGGGGGCATCGCAACTAATGAAAAACTGTTTTTT
CDR3aa: CASSERTGGIATNEKLFF

d_gene: .
v_gene: TRBV27
abundance: .
j_gene: TRBJ1-5
CDR3nt: TGTGCCGATCCCGATAGCAATCAGCCCCAGCATTTT
CDR3aa: CADPDSNQPQHF

d_gene: .
v_gene: TRBV5-4
abundance: .
j_gene: TRBJ2-3
CDR3nt: TGTGCCAGCAGCTTGCGGGGATCCCCCCCCACAGATACGCAGTATTTT
CDR3aa: CASSLRGSPPTDTQYF

d_gene: .
v_gene: TRBV5-6
abundance: few
j_gene: TRBJ2-1
CDR3nt: TGTGCCAGCAGCTTGGGTGTAGGAAGCTCCTACAATGAGCAGTTCTTC
CDR3aa: CASSLGVGSSYNEQFF

d_gene: .
v_gene: TRBV19
abundance: .
j_gene: TRBJ1-4
CDR3nt: TGTGCCAGTAGTAGCCGGTCGGCGGCCTCAGAGGAAAAACTGTTTTTT
CDR3aa: CASSSRSAASEEKLFF

d_gene: TRBD2
v_gene: TRBV6-5
abundance: few
j_gene: TRBJ2-7
CDR3nt: TGTGCCAGCAGTTACTCCAGCGGGAGGGCCGGAGGAGGCGAGCAGTACTTC
CDR3aa: CASSYSSGRAGGGEQYF

d_gene: TRBD2
v_gene: TRBV9
abundance: few
j_gene: TRBJ2-3
CDR3nt: TGTGCCAGCAGCGGGACTAGTCCGGGTACGCAGTATTTT
CDR3aa: CASSGTSPGTQYF

d_gene: .
v_gene: TRBV7-8
abundance: few
j_gene: TRBJ1-3
CDR3nt: TGTGCCAGCAGCTTCAGGGAAGGAAACACCATATATTTT
CDR3aa: CASSFREGNTIYF

d_gene: TRBD1
v_gene: TRBV13
abundance: .
j_gene: TRBJ2-1
CDR3nt: TGTGCCAGCAGCCCTACACGGACAGGGGGATACAATGAGCAGTTCTTC
CDR3aa: CASSPTRTGGYNEQFF

d_gene: .
v_gene: TRBV7-2
abundance: many
j_gene: TRBJ2-7
CDR3nt: TGTGCCAGCAGCACAGGCAGGGGAAGCTCCTACGAGCAGTACTTC
CDR3aa: CASSTGRGSSYEQYF

d_gene: TRBD2
v_gene: TRBV5-1
abundance: few
j_gene: TRBJ2-7
CDR3nt: TGCGCCAGCAGCTGGGGGAGGGCCCTAGTCGGGGAGCAGTACTTC
CDR3aa: CASSWGRALVGEQYF

d_gene: .
v_gene: TRBV4-3
abundance: few
j_gene: TRBJ2-2
CDR3nt: TGCGCCAGCAGCCAAGATCATTCAGTCACCGTCGCGAACACCGGGGAGCTGTTTTTT
CDR3aa: CASSQDHSVTVANTGELFF

d_gene: .
v_gene: TRBV7-3
abundance: .
j_gene: TRBJ2-7
CDR3nt: TGTGCCAGCAGCCTCTCTAGGGAAGGGATCTACGAGCAGTACTTC
CDR3aa: CASSLSREGIYEQYF

d_gene: .
v_gene: TRBV28
abundance: few
j_gene: TRBJ2-7
CDR3nt: TGTGCCAGCAGCCCTAGCAGGGGAGGTTACGAGCAGTACTTC
CDR3aa: CASSPSRGGYEQYF

d_gene: .
v_gene: TRBV6-2/TRBV6-3
abundance: many
j_gene: TRBJ2-5
CDR3nt: TGTGCCAGCAGACCTCTGGCGGGGCCCAAGGACCAAGAGACCCAGTACTTC
CDR3aa: CASRPLAGPKDQETQYF

d_gene: TRBD2
v_gene: TRBV20-1
abundance: .
j_gene: TRBJ2-3
CDR3nt: TGCAGTGCTAGAGATCCTACTAGCGGACCAGATACGCAGTATTTT
CDR3aa: CSARDPTSGPDTQYF

d_gene: .
v_gene: TRBV10-3
abundance: few
j_gene: TRBJ1-5
CDR3nt: TGTGCCAGGTCCCCCAATGACGAGGGGCGGCGTAATCAGCCCCAGCATTTT
CDR3aa: CARSPNDEGRRNQPQHF

d_gene: .
v_gene: TRBV28
abundance: many
j_gene: TRBJ1-5
CDR3nt: TGTGCCAGCAGTGCGAAGACAGCCCCATGGAATCAGCCCCAGCATTTT
CDR3aa: CASSAKTAPWNQPQHF

d_gene: .
v_gene: TRBV11-2
abundance: many
j_gene: TRBJ1-1
CDR3nt: TGTGCCAGCAGCCCCACCGGACTAGGGGCTTTCTTT
CDR3aa: CASSPTGLGAFF

d_gene: .
v_gene: TRBV18
abundance: many
j_gene: TRBJ2-7
CDR3nt: TGTGCCAGCTCACCCAAGATAGGGTTGAACGAGCAGTACTTC
CDR3aa: CASSPKIGLNEQYF

d_gene: .
v_gene: TRBV7-2
abundance: .
j_gene: TRBJ2-2
CDR3nt: TGTGCCAGCAGCTTAAGAGCGGATCCGGTAAACACCGGGGAGCTGTTTTTT
CDR3aa: CASSLRADPVNTGELFF

d_gene: TRBD2
v_gene: TRBV25-1
abundance: once
j_gene: TRBJ2-1
CDR3nt: TGTGCCAGCAGTGATAGTCGGTCTAGCGGGAGACTATACAATGAGCAGTTCTTC
CDR3aa: CASSDSRSSGRLYNEQFF

d_gene: TRBD2
v_gene: TRBV29-1
abundance: many
j_gene: TRBJ2-1
CDR3nt: TGCAGCGGCCGACTAGCGGGAGGTAATGAGCAGTTCTTC
CDR3aa: CSGRLAGGNEQFF

d_gene: .
v_gene: TRBV19
abundance: .
j_gene: TRBJ2-2
CDR3nt: TGTGCCAGTAAGTCGGGAGCGTACACCGGGGAGCTGTTTTTT
CDR3aa: CASKSGAYTGELFF